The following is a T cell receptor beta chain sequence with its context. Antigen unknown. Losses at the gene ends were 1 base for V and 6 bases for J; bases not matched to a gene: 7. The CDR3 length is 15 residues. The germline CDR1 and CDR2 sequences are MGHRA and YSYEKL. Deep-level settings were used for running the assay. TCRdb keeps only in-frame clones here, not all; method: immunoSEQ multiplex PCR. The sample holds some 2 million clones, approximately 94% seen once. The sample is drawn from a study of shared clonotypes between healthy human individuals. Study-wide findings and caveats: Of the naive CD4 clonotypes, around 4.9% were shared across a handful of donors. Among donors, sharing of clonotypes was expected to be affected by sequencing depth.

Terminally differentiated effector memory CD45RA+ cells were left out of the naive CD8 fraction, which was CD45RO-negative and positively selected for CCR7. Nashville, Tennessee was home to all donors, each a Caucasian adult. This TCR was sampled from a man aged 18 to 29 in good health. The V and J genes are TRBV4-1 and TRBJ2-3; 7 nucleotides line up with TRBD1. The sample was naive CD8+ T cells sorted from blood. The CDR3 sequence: CASSQVEQGVDTQYF. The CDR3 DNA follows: TGCGCCAGCAGCCAAGTCGAGCAGGGGGTCGATACGCAGTATTTT.